This T cell receptor (beta chain) was found in a study of T cell repertoires in cytomegalovirus infection. About the study: CMV epitopes that were recently identified and HLA-C-restricted were used alongside well-studied HLA-B-restricted ones. CMV infection and matching HLA type were both indicated by public TCR beta signatures.

Details on this clonotype: Its target is unknown.

Study-level points and caveats: Cumulative public TCR beta family frequency identified carriers of CMV plus the relevant HLA.

From germline, CDR1 is KGHDR and CDR2 SFDVKD. Trimming left V 6 bases short and J 3 bases short, with 8 bases between. The CDR3 is made up of 13 amino acids. Each CDR3 protein is one row after TCRdb ran MiXCR on the reads. The table lists fewer than 950,000 distinct CDR3 sequences, around a third of them singletons. J is TRBJ1-3 and V is TRBV24-1; D unresolved. Here the sequenced sample was cultured CD8+ T cells from PBMCs, taken from culture after CMV antigen stimulation. The receptor was derived from a human donor in good health (CMV status not recorded). Some clones in this sample may be carry-over from other donors' samples. The chain's CDR3 is CATSSRDGNTIYF. CDR3 DNA sequence: TGTGCCACCAGTTCAAGGGATGGAAACACCATATATTTT.